This T cell receptor (beta chain) was observed in a study of cytomegalovirus exposure and HLA in healthy donors. General study findings and limits: The authors reported that TCR beta sequences could predict HLA-A and HLA-B alleles. These predictions were accurate for most subjects in the first cohort. Segments of the TCR beta V type were, in most cases, productive about 90% or about 30% of the time in an earlier analysis. Analyses of presence/absence relied on an assumption of roughly uniform sequencing depth across donors.

The study sampled nominally healthy donors, though unrecorded immune exposures were likely. This clone was detected only a few times. Its matching antigen is unknown. PCR used 60 Vbeta primers and 13 Jbeta primers. The table came from immunoSEQ multiplex PCR; TCRdb's copy has only in-frame clones and leaves some out. The data contain approximately 150,000 clones, roughly 80% of them singletons. Source material: PBMCs. The receptor comes from a young man in good health and CMV-seronegative.

CDR3 residues: CASRPRGHNEKLFF. CDR3 nucleotides: TGTGCCAGCAGGCCACGAGGTCACAATGAAAAACTGTTTTTT. The genes are TRBV5-6 and TRBJ1-4, with D unclear. The germline gives CDR1 SGHDT, CDR2 YYEEEE. V was shortened by 5 bases and J by 5 bases, with 13 bases between the two germline ends. CDR3 size: 14 residues.